The entry below gives a single T cell receptor (beta chain) sequence along with its context. Antigen: not known. These data are taken from a study of identical twins' blood T cells. TCRdb re-analysed the 5' RACE reads in MiXCR, keeping a single row per CDR3 protein. The sample holds hundreds of thousands of distinct CDR3 sequences, about 28% seen once. Reared together, all three twin pairs probably met the same infectious agents and vaccines. Findings and limits, study-wide: Each donor's most abundant TCRbeta clonotypes shared more CDR3 sequences with her twin than unrelated donors.

The sequenced sample consisted of PBMCs. The clonotype comes from a woman aged 18 to 55 in good health.

This CDR3 is CASSSLGISQAFF. The CDR3 region has the DNA TGTGCCAGCAGTTCCCTCGGCATCAGTCAGGCCTTCTTT. V is TRBV12-3 or TRBV12-4 and J is TRBJ1-1; D uncertain. This CDR3 is 13 amino acids long. Trimming left V 4 bases short and J 14 bases short, with 20 bases between.